A selection of T cell receptor beta chains follows, all from one sample in a study of blood T cell repertoires in COVID-19. Profiling relied on immunoSEQ multiplex PCR, and the TCRdb table lists in-frame clones only, not all of them. Here the sample spans 100,000 or so clones, approximately 92% being singletons. Sequencing used peripheral blood. The receptors originated from a man over 45 with active COVID-19. The CDR3 runs from the conserved cysteine through the conserved F or W.

TRBJ1-2 | TRBV30 | CAWSVSGNYGYTF
TRBJ2-2 | TRBV5-4 | CASSLRAGFGELFF
TRBJ1-1 | TRBV28 | CASSLTNTEAFF
TRBJ2-7 | TRBV28 | CASSLAQYQGSYEQYF
TRBJ2-5 | TRBV5-4 | CASSSGQKEETQYF
TRBJ2-1 | TRBV19 | CASSTRGYNEQFF
TRBJ1-2 | TRBV7-9 | CASSLGPNYGYTF
TRBJ1-6 | TRBV30 | CAWKWAFANSPLHF
TRBJ2-7 | TRBV27 | CASGFRLASEQYF
TRBJ1-1 | TRBV6-5 | CASAGQENTEAFF
TRBJ2-1 | TRBV18 | CASSGGLYEQFF
TRBJ1-2 | TRBV2 | CASSEGDRGFYGYTF
TRBJ1-1 | TRBV10-1 | CASSESGRTEAFF
TRBJ2-1 | TRBV11-2 | CASSLSSGSYNEQFF
TRBJ1-2 | TRBV5-4 | CASSLTGVGGYTF
TRBJ2-2 | TRBV6-5 | CASRPTGGNTGELFF
TRBJ1-1 | TRBV5-1 | CASSSSGTEAFF
TRBJ1-6 | TRBV11-2 | CASSFQAESPLHF
TRBJ2-7 | TRBV6-5 | CASRPGTSGDYEQYF
TRBJ1-2 | TRBV29-1 | CSVEDRGGKASYGYTF
TRBJ2-1 | TRBV11-2 | CASVPTSGRLYNEQFF
TRBJ2-5 | TRBV5-6 | CASSRGTGLAETQYF
TRBJ2-1 | TRBV27 | CASSLSREGNEQFF
TRBJ1-1 | TRBV18 | CASSQGQNTEAFF
TRBJ2-7 | TRBV29-1 | CSAGSLGGEQYF
TRBJ2-7 | TRBV9 | CASSVAGTQGLYEQYF
TRBJ2-3 | TRBV11-3 | CASSPYETGVQYF
TRBJ1-5 | TRBV30 | CAWSVRRPGGNQPQHF
TRBJ1-1 | TRBV4-1 | CASSQESNTEAFF
TRBJ1-1 | TRBV11-2 | CASSFQATEAFF
TRBJ2-7 | TRBV5-4 | CASRDPTDSSYEQYF
TRBJ2-2 | TRBV12-3/TRBV12-4 | CASSKGAGELFF
TRBJ2-7 | TRBV30 | CAWSMVAGGYEQYF
TRBJ2-1 | TRBV11-2 | CASSDLELAEAYNEQFF
TRBJ2-3 | TRBV5-1 | CASSSGLAGGDTQYF
TRBJ1-2 | TRBV18 | CASSQGQESGYTF
TRBJ2-1 | TRBV4-2 | CASSWRLAGGGNEQFF
TRBJ2-2 | TRBV11-3 | CASSASGRANTGELFF
TRBJ1-1 | TRBV7-2 | CASRSGQENTEAFF
TRBJ2-6 | TRBV19 | CASMAERGSSGANVLTF
TRBJ2-3 | TRBV9 | CASSMGGTDTQYF
TRBJ2-5 | TRBV10-2 | CAKFPGQGAEGETQYF
TRBJ2-1 | TRBV5-1 | CASSYDRGHYNEQFF
TRBJ1-3 | TRBV28 | CASSLSGAGNTIYF
TRBJ2-2 | TRBV6-5 | CASRRQRSNTGELFF
TRBJ1-4 | TRBV2 | CASSVGQVQEKLFF
TRBJ1-6 | TRBV6-5 | CASSLTGAPSPLHF
TRBJ2-7 | TRBV3-1/TRBV3-2 | CASSQPRDRGSYEQYF
TRBJ1-1 | TRBV28 | CASSSPAPTEAFF
TRBJ2-7 | TRBV3-1/TRBV3-2 | CASSSVPQSEQYF
TRBJ2-5 | TRBV11-3 | CASSIRQGETQYF
TRBJ2-2 | TRBV5-4 | CASSIIDTGELFF
TRBJ2-7 | TRBV11-2 | CASSEGGGIHEQYF
TRBJ1-5 | TRBV12-3/TRBV12-4 | CASTGGGQPQHF
TRBJ1-6 | TRBV6-5 | CASWTGSNSPLHF